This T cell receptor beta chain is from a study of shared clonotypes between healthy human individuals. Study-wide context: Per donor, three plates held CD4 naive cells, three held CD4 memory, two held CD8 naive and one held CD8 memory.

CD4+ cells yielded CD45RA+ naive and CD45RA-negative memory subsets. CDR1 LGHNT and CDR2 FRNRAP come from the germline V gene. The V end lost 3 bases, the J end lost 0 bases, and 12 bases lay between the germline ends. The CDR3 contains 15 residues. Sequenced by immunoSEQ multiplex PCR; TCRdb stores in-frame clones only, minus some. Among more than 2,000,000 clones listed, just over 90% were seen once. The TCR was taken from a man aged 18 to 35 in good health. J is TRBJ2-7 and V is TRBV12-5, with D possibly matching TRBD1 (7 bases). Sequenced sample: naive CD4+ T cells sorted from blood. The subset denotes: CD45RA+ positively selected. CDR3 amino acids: CASGFGQGGSYEQYF. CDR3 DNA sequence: TGTGCTAGTGGTTTTGGGCAGGGGGGCTCCTACGAGCAGTACTTC. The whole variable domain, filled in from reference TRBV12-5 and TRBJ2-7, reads DARVTQTPRHKVTEMGQEVTMRCQPILGHNTVFWYRQTMMQGLELLAYFRNRAPLDDSGMPKDRFSAEMPDATLATLKIQPSEPRDSAVYFCASGFGQGGSYEQYFGPGTRLTVT.